Included here is one T cell receptor beta chain sequence, with context. Antigen unknown. At one of its ends the junction is not consistent with the germline gene, which may arise from a read error. Generated by immunoSEQ multiplex PCR, the TCRdb table keeps only in-frame clones and is missing some. The table records some 140,000 clones, approximately 90% of them present only once. These data come from a study of T cell responses to AZD1222 COVID-19 vaccine. General study findings and limits: Spike-wide coverage was observed for vaccine-associated CD4 TCRs, with dominant responses at 160-218 and 743-854. Donor demographics were predominantly white British with a female majority; clonal diversity may be underestimated. When two AZD1222 doses had been given, Spike-specific TCR breadth and depth rose.

CDR3 size: 14 residues. Germline assignment: CDR1 MNHEY and CDR2 SMNVEV (reference sequence). This sequence joins TRBV27 and TRBJ1-1, with D hard to call. The source was peripheral blood, collected on day 0 of AZD1222 vaccination. This clonotype was obtained from an adult in good health. Here the CDR3 reads CASSLSHTNTEAFF. The DNA of the CDR3 is TGTGCCAGCAGCTTATCGCACACGAACACTGAAGCTTTCTTT.